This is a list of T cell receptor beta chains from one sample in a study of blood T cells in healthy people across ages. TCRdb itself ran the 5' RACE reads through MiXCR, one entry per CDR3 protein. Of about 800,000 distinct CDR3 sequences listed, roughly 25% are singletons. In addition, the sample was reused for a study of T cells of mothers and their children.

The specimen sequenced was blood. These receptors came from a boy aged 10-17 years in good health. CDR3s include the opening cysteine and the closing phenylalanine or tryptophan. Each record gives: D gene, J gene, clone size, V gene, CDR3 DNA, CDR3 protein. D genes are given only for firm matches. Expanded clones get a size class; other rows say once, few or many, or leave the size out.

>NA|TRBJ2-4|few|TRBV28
TGTGCCAGCAGTCCTAGTGAAGCCAAAAACATTCAGTACTTC
CASSPSEAKNIQYF
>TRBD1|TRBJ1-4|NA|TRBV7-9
TGTGCCACAAACCGGGACAGAAGTGAGAAACTGTTTTTT
CATNRDRSEKLFF
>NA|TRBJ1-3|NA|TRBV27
TGTGCCAGCAGTGAGGGGGGGTTTACTGGAAACACCATATATTTT
CASSEGGFTGNTIYF
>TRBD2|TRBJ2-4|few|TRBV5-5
TGTGCCAGCAGCTTGGAGGGTAGCGGGGGATTTGTGGACATTCAGTACTTC
CASSLEGSGGFVDIQYF
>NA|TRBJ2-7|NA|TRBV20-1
TGCAGTGCTAGAGGACAGAACGAGCAGTACTTC
CSARGQNEQYF
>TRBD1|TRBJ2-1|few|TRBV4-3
TGCGCCAGCAGCCAAGACGGACAGGGCTACAATGAGCAGTTCTTC
CASSQDGQGYNEQFF
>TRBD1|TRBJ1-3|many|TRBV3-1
TGTGCCAGCAGCCCCGGGACAGCTGGAAACACCATATATTTT
CASSPGTAGNTIYF
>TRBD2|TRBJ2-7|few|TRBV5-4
TGTGCCAGCAGCCTGGGACTAGACGGGGGCGAGCAGTACTTC
CASSLGLDGGEQYF
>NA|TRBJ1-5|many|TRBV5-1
TGCGCCAGCAGCTTGGCCGGGGGGCCCAATCAGCCCCAGCATTTT
CASSLAGGPNQPQHF
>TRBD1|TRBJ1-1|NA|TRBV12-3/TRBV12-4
TGTGCCAGCAGTCTTCGGACAGGACCAGCTTTCTTT
CASSLRTGPAFF
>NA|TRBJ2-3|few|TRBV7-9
TGTGCCAGCAGCTTAGCTCAGGAGCCTTCGGCGGGTCTCAGGGAAGATACGCAGTATTTT
CASSLAQEPSAGLREDTQYF
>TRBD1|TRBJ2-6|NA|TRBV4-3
TGCGCCAGCAGCCATACAGGGGTTGGGGCCAACGTCCTGACTTTC
CASSHTGVGANVLTF
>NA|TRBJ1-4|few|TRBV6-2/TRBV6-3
NA
CASSTSAAGGNNEKLFF
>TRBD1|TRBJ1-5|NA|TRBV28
TGTGCCAGCGGGCGAGGGGGCTGGGGCAATCAGCCCCAGCATTTT
CASGRGGWGNQPQHF
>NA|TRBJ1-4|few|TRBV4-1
TGCGCCAGCAGCTACGGGGACACTTATAATGAAAAACTGTTTTTT
CASSYGDTYNEKLFF
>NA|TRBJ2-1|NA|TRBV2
TGTGCCAGCAGTTCACCCGGGACTTCTATTAGGGATGAGCAGTTCTTC
CASSSPGTSIRDEQFF
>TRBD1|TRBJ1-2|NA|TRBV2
TGTGCCAGCAGCGACAGGGGGAAGGGCTATGGCTACACCTTC
CASSDRGKGYGYTF
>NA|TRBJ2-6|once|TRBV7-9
TGTGCCAGCAGTTGGGGGGCCGGGGCCAACGTCCTGACTTTC
CASSWGAGANVLTF
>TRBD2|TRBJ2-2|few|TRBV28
TGTGCCAGCAGTTTCTATATAGCGGGAGGTACCGGGGAGCTGTTTTTT
CASSFYIAGGTGELFF
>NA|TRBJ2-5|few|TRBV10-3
TGTGCCATCAGTCCCGAGCGAGGCCGAAGGGGAGAGACCCAGTACTTC
CAISPERGRRGETQYF
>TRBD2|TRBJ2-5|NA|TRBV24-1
TGTGCCACCAGTGATCCGAGCGGGGTTGGAGAGACCCAGTACTTC
CATSDPSGVGETQYF
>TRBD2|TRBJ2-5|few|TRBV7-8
TGTGCCAGCAGCCGAGGGGGGGATCTAGCGGGGGGGCTGGAGACCCAGTACTTC
CASSRGGDLAGGLETQYF
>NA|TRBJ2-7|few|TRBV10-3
TGTGCCATCAGTGAGTCCCCAGGCTACGAGCAGTACTTC
CAISESPGYEQYF
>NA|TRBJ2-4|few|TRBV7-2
TGTGCCAGCAGCTTAGTCGGGAACGAGAAAAACATTCAGTACTTC
CASSLVGNEKNIQYF
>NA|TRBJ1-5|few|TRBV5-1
TGCGCCAGCAGCTTGGCCGGGGGATTGCAGCCCCAGCATTTT
CASSLAGGLQPQHF
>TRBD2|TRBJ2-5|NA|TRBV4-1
TGCGCCAGCAGCCAAGTAGAGGGGACTAGCGTCAAAGAGACCCAGTACTTC
CASSQVEGTSVKETQYF
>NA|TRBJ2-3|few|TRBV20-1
TGCAGTGCTAGGGGGGGGCTAGTCTCCGATACGCAGTATTTT
CSARGGLVSDTQYF
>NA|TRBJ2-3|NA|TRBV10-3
TGTGCCATCAGTCCCCAAGATGGCACAGATACGCAGTATTTT
CAISPQDGTDTQYF
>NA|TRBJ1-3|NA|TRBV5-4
TGTGCCAGCAGCTTGGAGGCAGCCACTGGAAACACCATATATTTT
CASSLEAATGNTIYF
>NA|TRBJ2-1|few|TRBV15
TGTGCCACCAGCCGTCTGGTAGGGGAGCAGTTCTTC
CATSRLVGEQFF
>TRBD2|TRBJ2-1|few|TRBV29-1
TGCAGCGTTGACGGGACTAGCGGGAGGAGCTCCTACAATGAGCAGTTCTTC
CSVDGTSGRSSYNEQFF
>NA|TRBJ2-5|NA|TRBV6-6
TGTGCCAGCAGTCCATCCACTAGGGAGACCCAGTACTTC
CASSPSTRETQYF
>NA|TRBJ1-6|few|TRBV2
TGTGCCAGCAGGGGACAAAGCGATTCACCCCTCCACTTT
CASRGQSDSPLHF
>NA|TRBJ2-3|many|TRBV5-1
TGTGCCAGCAGCTTAGAGGGCACAGATACGCAGTATTTT
CASSLEGTDTQYF
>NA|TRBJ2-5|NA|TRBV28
TGTGCCAGCAGTTTAGAACTACCCCAAGAGACCCAGTACTTC
CASSLELPQETQYF
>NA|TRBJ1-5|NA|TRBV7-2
TGTGCCAGCAGCTTACCAGGGCCCAATCAGCCCCAGCATTTT
CASSLPGPNQPQHF
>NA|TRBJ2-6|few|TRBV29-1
TGCAGCGAAACCCTAGGAGGGGGCGAGTCTTCTGGGGCCAACGTCCTGACTTTC
CSETLGGGESSGANVLTF
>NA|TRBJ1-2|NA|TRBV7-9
TGTGCCAGCAGCTTAACGCCGGGACTCGCCTATGGCTACACCTTC
CASSLTPGLAYGYTF
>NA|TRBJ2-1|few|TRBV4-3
TGCGCCAGCAGCCAAGATGTACTAGCCTACAATGAGCAGTTCTTC
CASSQDVLAYNEQFF
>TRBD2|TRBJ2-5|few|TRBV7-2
TGTGCCAGCAGCTTAGTTCCTAGCGGGATCCAAGAGACCCAGTACTTC
CASSLVPSGIQETQYF
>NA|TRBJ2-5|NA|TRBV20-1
TGCAGTGCCCAGGAGGGGGTCAAGCAGTACTTC
CSAQEGVKQYF
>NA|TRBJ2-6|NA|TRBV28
TGTGCCAGCAGGGAAACAGGGATCTCGTCTGGGGCCAACGTCCTGACTTTC
CASRETGISSGANVLTF
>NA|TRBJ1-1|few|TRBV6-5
TGTGCCAGCAGTTACTCTGACAGGCGAGACACTGAAGCTTTCTTT
CASSYSDRRDTEAFF
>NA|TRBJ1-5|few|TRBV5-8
TGTGCCAGCAGCTTGGGACAGTGGGGCAATCAGCCCCAGCATTTT
CASSLGQWGNQPQHF
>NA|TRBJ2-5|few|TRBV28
TGTGCCAGCAGTTTCGATGAAGTTCAAGAGACCCAGTACTTC
CASSFDEVQETQYF
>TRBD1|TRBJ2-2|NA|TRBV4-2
TGTGCCAGCAGCCAGCGGGGACAGGGGACGAGCGGGGAGCTGTTTTTT
CASSQRGQGTSGELFF
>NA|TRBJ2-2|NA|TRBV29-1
TGCAGCGTCCAGAGACAGAACACCGGGGAGCTGTTTTTT
CSVQRQNTGELFF
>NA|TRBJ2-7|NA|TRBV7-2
TGTGCCAGCAGCCCCTACGAGGGCTGGTACGAGCAGTACTTC
CASSPYEGWYEQYF
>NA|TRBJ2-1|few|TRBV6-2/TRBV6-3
TGTGCCAGCAGTTACTCGACAGGACCCTACAATGAGCAGTTCTTC
CASSYSTGPYNEQFF
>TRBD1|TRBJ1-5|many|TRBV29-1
TGCAGCGTTGAGACAGGGGGAAATGGCGATCAGCCCCAGCATTTT
CSVETGGNGDQPQHF
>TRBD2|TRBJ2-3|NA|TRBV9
TGTGCCAGCAGCGTAGAGCCTGGAGCGGGAGTAGTGACAGATACGCAGTATTTT
CASSVEPGAGVVTDTQYF
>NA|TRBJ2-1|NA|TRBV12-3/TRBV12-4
TGTGCCAGCAGTTATGTAAGGGGGGCATACTACAATGAGCAGTTCTTC
CASSYVRGAYYNEQFF
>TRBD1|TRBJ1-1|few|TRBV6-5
TGTGCCAGCAGTTACTCGTTTTGGTCGGGACAGGGGAACACTGAAGCTTTCTTT
CASSYSFWSGQGNTEAFF
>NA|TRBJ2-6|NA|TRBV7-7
TGTGCTAGCAGCTTAGCGTTCCCCGACAGCTCTGGGGCCAACGTCCTGACTTTC
CASSLAFPDSSGANVLTF
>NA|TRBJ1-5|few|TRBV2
TGTGCCAGCAGTCGGACAGCTAGCAATCAGCCCCAGCATTTT
CASSRTASNQPQHF
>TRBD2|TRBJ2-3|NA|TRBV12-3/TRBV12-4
TGTGCCAGCAGTTATCAAGCGGGGAAAGCAGATGCGCAGTATTTT
CASSYQAGKADAQYF
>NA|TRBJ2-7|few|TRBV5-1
TGCGCCAGCAGCTACCCAGGGAGCGAGCAGTACTTC
CASSYPGSEQYF
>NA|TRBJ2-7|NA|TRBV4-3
TGCGCCAGCAGCCAGGGGACTGACTTCTCCTACGAGCAGTACTTC
CASSQGTDFSYEQYF
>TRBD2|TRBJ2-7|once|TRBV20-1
TGCAGTGTACAGGGGGATAGCGGGAGGCCTTCCTACGAGCAGTACTTC
CSVQGDSGRPSYEQYF